Listed below are T cell receptor beta chains from one sample, sequenced in a study of response to subunit inactivated influenza vaccine. TCRdb fed the RT-PCR reads into MiXCR, producing one record per CDR3 protein. The table lists about 500,000 distinct CDR3 sequences, 10% to 15% of them singletons. The input for sequencing was PBMCs from blood, taken 40 to 50 days after vaccination. All receptors come from a man aged 45 to 65 who received an inactivated influenza vaccine. The CDR3 runs from the conserved cysteine through the conserved F or W. Fields, in order: CDR3 protein, J gene, V gene, D gene. A D gene is named only where the DNA matches it firmly.

CDR3: CSARDGAGGAYEQYF
J: TRBJ2-7
V: TRBV20-1
D: TRBD2

CDR3: CASSQTGPTGELFF
J: TRBJ2-2
V: TRBV12-3/TRBV12-4
D: -

CDR3: CASSWRLTDTQYF
J: TRBJ2-3
V: TRBV5-1
D: -

CDR3: CASSQEPTSVFEQYF
J: TRBJ2-7
V: TRBV3-1
D: TRBD2

CDR3: CASSTNHGLQYSYNEQFF
J: TRBJ2-1
V: TRBV9
D: -

CDR3: CATSSKTAGDRPADTQYF
J: TRBJ2-3
V: TRBV15
D: -

CDR3: CSASHGTQATNEKLFF
J: TRBJ1-4
V: TRBV20-1
D: -

CDR3: CAITPDRSGYTF
J: TRBJ1-2
V: TRBV10-3
D: -

CDR3: CASRGGVGQYF
J: TRBJ2-3
V: TRBV6-6
D: -

CDR3: CASSIGQGMDYGYTF
J: TRBJ1-2
V: TRBV5-5
D: TRBD1

CDR3: CAWSVSGNNEQFF
J: TRBJ2-1
V: TRBV30
D: TRBD2

CDR3: CASSPAGRGTGELFF
J: TRBJ2-2
V: TRBV19
D: -

CDR3: CASSLAIDEQYF
J: TRBJ2-7
V: TRBV11-2
D: -

CDR3: CASSSPTGANVLTF
J: TRBJ2-6
V: TRBV7-2
D: -

CDR3: CSAERGNSGNTIYF
J: TRBJ1-3
V: TRBV20-1
D: -

CDR3: CASSRGQGRETQYF
J: TRBJ2-5
V: TRBV4-2
D: TRBD1

CDR3: CASSFAVSGANVLTF
J: TRBJ2-6
V: TRBV7-9
D: -

CDR3: CALTGVGETQYF
J: TRBJ2-5
V: TRBV6-1
D: TRBD1

CDR3: CASRSPPPGTETQYF
J: TRBJ2-5
V: TRBV12-3/TRBV12-4
D: -

CDR3: CASTQGGGGTDTQYF
J: TRBJ2-3
V: TRBV5-1
D: -

CDR3: CSAVGTEVGGKIYEQYF
J: TRBJ2-7
V: TRBV20-1
D: -

CDR3: CASSEGAGGPSEQFF
J: TRBJ2-1
V: TRBV7-8
D: TRBD2

CDR3: CASCPRRDYGYTF
J: TRBJ1-2
V: TRBV5-6
D: -

CDR3: CAISEPWTSGGAGTDTQYF
J: TRBJ2-3
V: TRBV10-3
D: TRBD2

CDR3: CATSDSSGTSLYEQYF
J: TRBJ2-7
V: TRBV24-1
D: TRBD2

CDR3: CSARANKRELGNEQFF
J: TRBJ2-1
V: TRBV20-1
D: TRBD2

CDR3: CASTLLAALNEQFF
J: TRBJ2-1
V: TRBV12-3/TRBV12-4
D: TRBD2

CDR3: CASARGHYTQYF
J: TRBJ2-3
V: TRBV12-3/TRBV12-4
D: -

CDR3: CASSWTADSYEQYF
J: TRBJ2-7
V: TRBV27
D: -

CDR3: CASSLQGGRNTGELFF
J: TRBJ2-2
V: TRBV7-2
D: TRBD2

CDR3: CASSLAGGTQYF
J: TRBJ2-5
V: TRBV7-2
D: -

CDR3: CAISGTGQPGETQYF
J: TRBJ2-5
V: TRBV10-3
D: -

CDR3: CATSETGVAKNIQYF
J: TRBJ2-4
V: TRBV24-1
D: -

CDR3: CASSRTSGRYTSTDTQYF
J: TRBJ2-3
V: TRBV12-3/TRBV12-4
D: TRBD2

CDR3: CASSGSSGNPPYEQYF
J: TRBJ2-7
V: TRBV7-2
D: TRBD2

CDR3: CASREALGTQYF
J: TRBJ2-3
V: TRBV12-3/TRBV12-4
D: -

CDR3: CASSPFMGTGGADTQYF
J: TRBJ2-3
V: TRBV6-2/TRBV6-3
D: TRBD1

CDR3: CASRLTGQPGNTIYF
J: TRBJ1-3
V: TRBV6-1
D: -

CDR3: CSVEGGWDNEQFF
J: TRBJ2-1
V: TRBV29-1
D: -

CDR3: CASSYPRGTSGGAVSDTQYF
J: TRBJ2-3
V: TRBV6-2/TRBV6-3
D: TRBD2

CDR3: CASSLVPDISGNTIYF
J: TRBJ1-3
V: TRBV5-5
D: -

CDR3: CSAERTSGLQETQYF
J: TRBJ2-5
V: TRBV20-1
D: TRBD2

CDR3: CASSLRRTLNRPPTEAFF
J: TRBJ1-1
V: TRBV12-3/TRBV12-4
D: -

CDR3: CASEEGNTGELFF
J: TRBJ2-2
V: TRBV7-9
D: -

CDR3: CASREGRSVVYEQYF
J: TRBJ2-7
V: TRBV6-1
D: -

CDR3: CASSLVDRVHEQFF
J: TRBJ2-1
V: TRBV7-2
D: TRBD1

CDR3: CSVWDRTREQYF
J: TRBJ2-7
V: TRBV29-1
D: -

CDR3: CASSLNRQGNSPLHF
J: TRBJ1-6
V: TRBV7-2
D: -

CDR3: CSAKKGGMNTEAFF
J: TRBJ1-1
V: TRBV20-1
D: -

CDR3: CAISQSSGETQYF
J: TRBJ2-5
V: TRBV10-3
D: -

CDR3: CATLPGLAGQPQHF
J: TRBJ1-5
V: TRBV28
D: -

CDR3: CASSLALTSGNEQFF
J: TRBJ2-1
V: TRBV7-2
D: TRBD2

CDR3: CASSLLQGANGETQYF
J: TRBJ2-5
V: TRBV5-8
D: TRBD1

CDR3: CASSSLPPGNQPQHF
J: TRBJ1-5
V: TRBV19
D: -

CDR3: CATSDDIAGVLTDTQYF
J: TRBJ2-3
V: TRBV24-1
D: TRBD2

CDR3: CATQGDNEQFF
J: TRBJ2-1
V: TRBV24-1
D: TRBD1

CDR3: CAISENRLSSRRKDLNTGELFF
J: TRBJ2-2
V: TRBV10-3
D: -

CDR3: CATSVEDRGLVAEQFF
J: TRBJ2-1
V: TRBV24-1
D: TRBD1

CDR3: CASSPRTGSSYEQYF
J: TRBJ2-7
V: TRBV7-6
D: TRBD1

CDR3: CAINRDSSSYEQYF
J: TRBJ2-7
V: TRBV10-3
D: TRBD1